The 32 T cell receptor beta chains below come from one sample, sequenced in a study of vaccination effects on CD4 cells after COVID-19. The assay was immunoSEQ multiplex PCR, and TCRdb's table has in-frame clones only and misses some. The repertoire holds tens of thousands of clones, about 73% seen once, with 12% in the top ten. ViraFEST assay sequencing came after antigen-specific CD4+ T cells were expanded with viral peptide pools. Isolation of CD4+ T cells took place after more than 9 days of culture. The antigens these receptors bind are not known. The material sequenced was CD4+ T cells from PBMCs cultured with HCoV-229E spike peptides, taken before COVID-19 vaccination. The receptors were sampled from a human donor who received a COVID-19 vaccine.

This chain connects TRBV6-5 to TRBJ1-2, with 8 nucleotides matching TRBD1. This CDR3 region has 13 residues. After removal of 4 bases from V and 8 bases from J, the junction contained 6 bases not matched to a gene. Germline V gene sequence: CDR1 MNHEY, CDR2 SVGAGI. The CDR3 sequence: CASSSTGDSGYTF. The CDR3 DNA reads TGTGCCAGCAGTTCGACAGGGGATAGCGGCTACACCTTC.

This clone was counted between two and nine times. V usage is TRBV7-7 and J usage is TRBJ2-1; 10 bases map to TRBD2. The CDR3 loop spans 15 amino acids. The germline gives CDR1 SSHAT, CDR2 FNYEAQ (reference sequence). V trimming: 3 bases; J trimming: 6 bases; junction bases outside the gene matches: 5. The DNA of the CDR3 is TGTGCCAGCAGCTTGAGCGGGGGGGCTTTCAATGAGCAGTTCTTC. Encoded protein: CASSLSGGAFNEQFF. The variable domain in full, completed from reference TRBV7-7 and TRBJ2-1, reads GAGVSQSPRYKVTKRGQDVTLRCDPISSHATLYWYQQALGQGPEFLTYFNYEAQPDKSGLPSDRFSAERPEGSISTLTIQRTEQRDSAMYRCASSLSGGAFNEQFFGPGTRLTVL.

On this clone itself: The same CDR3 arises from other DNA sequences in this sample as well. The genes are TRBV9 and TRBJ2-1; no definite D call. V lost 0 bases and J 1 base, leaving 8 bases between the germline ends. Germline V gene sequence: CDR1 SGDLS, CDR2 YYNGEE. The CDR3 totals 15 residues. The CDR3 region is CASSVGSTSYNEQFF. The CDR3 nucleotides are TGTGCCAGCAGCGTAGGGTCCACTTCCTACAATGAGCAGTTCTTC.

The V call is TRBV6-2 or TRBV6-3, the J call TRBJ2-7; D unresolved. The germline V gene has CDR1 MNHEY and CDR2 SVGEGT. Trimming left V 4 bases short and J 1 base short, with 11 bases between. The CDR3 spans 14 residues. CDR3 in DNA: TGTGCCAGCAGTTCACTACGAACTTCCTACGAGCAGTACTTC. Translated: CASSSLRTSYEQYF.

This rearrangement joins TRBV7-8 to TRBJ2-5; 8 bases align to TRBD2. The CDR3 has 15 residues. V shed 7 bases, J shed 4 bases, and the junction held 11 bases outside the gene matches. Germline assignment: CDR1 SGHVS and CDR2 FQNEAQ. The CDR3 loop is CASTTRGGFLETQYF. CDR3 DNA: TGTGCCAGCACCACTCGCGGGGGGTTTTTAGAGACCCAGTACTTC.

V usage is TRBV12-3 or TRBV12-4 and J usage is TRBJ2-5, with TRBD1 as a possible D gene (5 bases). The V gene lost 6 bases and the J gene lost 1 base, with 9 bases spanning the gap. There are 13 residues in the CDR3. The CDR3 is CASSRQSQETQYF. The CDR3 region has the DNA TGTGCCAGCAGCCGACAGAGCCAAGAGACCCAGTACTTC.

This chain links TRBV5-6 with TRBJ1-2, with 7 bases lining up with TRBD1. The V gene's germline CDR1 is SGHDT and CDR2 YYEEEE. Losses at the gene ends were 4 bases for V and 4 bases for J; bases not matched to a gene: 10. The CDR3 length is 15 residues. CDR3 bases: TGTGCCAGCAGCACCCAGGGGGTCTTCTCCTATGGCTACACCTTC. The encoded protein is CASSTQGVFSYGYTF.

Here the CDR3 reads CASSKAGGYNEQFF. The CDR3 nucleotides are TGTGCCAGCAGCAAAGCAGGGGGCTACAATGAGCAGTTCTTC. V usage is TRBV21-1 and J usage is TRBJ2-1; the table names TRBD1, a call not compared with the DNA. TRBV21-1 is a known pseudogene. The CDR3 covers 14 residues.

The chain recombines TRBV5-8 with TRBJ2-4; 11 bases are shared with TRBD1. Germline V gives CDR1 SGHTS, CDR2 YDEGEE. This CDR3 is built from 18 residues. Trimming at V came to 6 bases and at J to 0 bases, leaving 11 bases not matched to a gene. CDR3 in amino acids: CASTSGQGAEIAKNIQYF. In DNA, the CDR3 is TGTGCCAGCACCTCCGGACAGGGGGCGGAAATAGCCAAAAACATTCAGTACTTC. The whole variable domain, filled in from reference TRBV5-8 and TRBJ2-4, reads EAGVTQSPTHLIKTRGQQATLRCSPISGHTSVYWYQQALGLGLQFLLWYDEGEERNRGNFPPRFSGRQFPNYSSELNVNALELEDSALYLCASTSGQGAEIAKNIQYFGAGTRLSVL.

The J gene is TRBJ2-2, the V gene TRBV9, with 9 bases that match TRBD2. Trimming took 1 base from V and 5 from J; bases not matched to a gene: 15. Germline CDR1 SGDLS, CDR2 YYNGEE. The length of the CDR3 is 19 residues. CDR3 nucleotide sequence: TGTGCCAGCAGCGTATCCAGCCCTGGGGCGGGAGGGAGGACCGGGGAGCTGTTTTTT. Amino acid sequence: CASSVSSPGAGGRTGELFF.

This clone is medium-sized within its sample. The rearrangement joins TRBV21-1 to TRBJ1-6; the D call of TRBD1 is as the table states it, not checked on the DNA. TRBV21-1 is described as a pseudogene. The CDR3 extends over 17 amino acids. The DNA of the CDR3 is TGTGCCAGCAGCAGAATACTAAAGGGACAGGGGATTTCACCCCTCCACTTT. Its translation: CASSRILKGQGISPLHF.

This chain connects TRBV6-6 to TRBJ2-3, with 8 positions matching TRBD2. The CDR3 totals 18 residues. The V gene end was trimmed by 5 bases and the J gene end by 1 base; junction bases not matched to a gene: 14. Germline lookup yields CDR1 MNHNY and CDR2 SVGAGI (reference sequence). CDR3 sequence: CASSRQGLGRGGTDTQYF. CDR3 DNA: TGTGCCAGCAGTCGCCAGGGTTTGGGGCGGGGGGGCACAGATACGCAGTATTTT.

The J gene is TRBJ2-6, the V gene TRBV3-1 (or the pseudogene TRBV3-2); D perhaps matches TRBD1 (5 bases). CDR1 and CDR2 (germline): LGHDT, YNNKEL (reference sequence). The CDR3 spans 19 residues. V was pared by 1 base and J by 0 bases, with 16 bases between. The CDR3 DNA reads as TGTGCCAGCAGCCAAGCCGGGCAGGGATCGAGCTCTGGGGCCAACGTCCTGACTTTC. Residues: CASSQAGQGSSSGANVLTF.

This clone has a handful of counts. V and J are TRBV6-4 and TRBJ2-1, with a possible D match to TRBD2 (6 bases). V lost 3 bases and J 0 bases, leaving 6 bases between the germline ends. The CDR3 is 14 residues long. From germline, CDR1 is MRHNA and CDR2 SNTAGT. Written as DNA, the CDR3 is TGTGCCAGCAGTGAGGAGGGCTCCTACAATGAGCAGTTCTTC. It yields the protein CASSEEGSYNEQFF.

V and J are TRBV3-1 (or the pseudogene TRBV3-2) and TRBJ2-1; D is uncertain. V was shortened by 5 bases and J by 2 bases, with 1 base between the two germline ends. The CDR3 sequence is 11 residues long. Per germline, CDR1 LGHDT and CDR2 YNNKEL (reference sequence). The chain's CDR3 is CASSAYNEQFF. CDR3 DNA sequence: TGTGCCAGCAGCGCCTACAATGAGCAGTTCTTC.

The DNA for the CDR3 is TGTGCCAGCAGCTCGGGCCCCCCCCATGAGCAGTTCTTC. It is translated as CASSSGPPHEQFF. The J gene is TRBJ2-1, the V gene TRBV11-3; no definite D call. Germline V gives CDR1 SGHNT, CDR2 YENEEA. Deletions cut 4 bases from V and 8 bases from J, with 12 bases between. The CDR3 covers 13 residues.

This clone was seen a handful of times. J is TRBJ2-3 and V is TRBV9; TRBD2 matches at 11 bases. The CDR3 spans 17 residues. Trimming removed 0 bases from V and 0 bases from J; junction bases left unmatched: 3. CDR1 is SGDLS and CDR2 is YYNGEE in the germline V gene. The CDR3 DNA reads TGTGCCAGCAGCGTAGGACTAGCGGGGTCTAGCACAGATACGCAGTATTTT. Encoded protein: CASSVGLAGSSTDTQYF.

The CDR3 sequence: CASSSLGQGNEKLFF. The CDR3 DNA reads as TGTGCCAGCTCATCATTAGGACAGGGGAATGAAAAACTGTTTTTT. The rearrangement links TRBV18 to TRBJ1-4; 9 bases are a match to TRBD1. CDR3 length: 15 residues. The V gene's germline CDR1 is KGHSH and CDR2 LQKENI. The J segment lost 5 bases and the V segment lost 5 bases, leaving 6 bases of the junction unmatched.

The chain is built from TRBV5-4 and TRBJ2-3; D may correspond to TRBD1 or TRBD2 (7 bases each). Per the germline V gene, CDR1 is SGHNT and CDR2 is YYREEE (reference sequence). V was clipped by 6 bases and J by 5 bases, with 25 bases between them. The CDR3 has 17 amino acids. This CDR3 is CASIGRGGGGGIDTQYF. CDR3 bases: TGTGCCAGCATCGGCCGGGGAGGGGGCGGTGGAATAGATACGCAGTATTTT. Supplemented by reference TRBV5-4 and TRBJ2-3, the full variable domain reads ETGVTQSPTHLIKTRGQQVTLRCSSQSGHNTVSWYQQALGQGPQFIFQYYREEENGRGNFPPRFSGLQFPNYSSELNVNALELDDSALYLCASIGRGGGGGIDTQYFGPGTRLTVL.

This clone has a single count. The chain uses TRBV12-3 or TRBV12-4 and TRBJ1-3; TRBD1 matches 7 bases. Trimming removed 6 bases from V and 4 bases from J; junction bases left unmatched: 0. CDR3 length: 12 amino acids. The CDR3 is CASRTGGNTIYF. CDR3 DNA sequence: TGTGCCAGCAGGACAGGGGGAAACACCATATATTTT.

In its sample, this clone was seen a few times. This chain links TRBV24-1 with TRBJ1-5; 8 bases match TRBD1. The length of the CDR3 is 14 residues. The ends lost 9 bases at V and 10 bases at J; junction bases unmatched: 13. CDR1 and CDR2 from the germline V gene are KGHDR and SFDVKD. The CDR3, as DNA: TGTGCCACCGCAGACAGGGGAGGAATCAGCCCCCAGCATTTT. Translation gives CATADRGGISPQHF.

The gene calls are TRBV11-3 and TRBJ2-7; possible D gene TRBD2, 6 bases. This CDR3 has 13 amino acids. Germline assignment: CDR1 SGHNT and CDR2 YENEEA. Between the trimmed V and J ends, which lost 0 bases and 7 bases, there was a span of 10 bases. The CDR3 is CASSLDIRGEQYF. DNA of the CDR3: TGTGCCAGCAGCTTAGATATCCGGGGGGAGCAGTACTTC.

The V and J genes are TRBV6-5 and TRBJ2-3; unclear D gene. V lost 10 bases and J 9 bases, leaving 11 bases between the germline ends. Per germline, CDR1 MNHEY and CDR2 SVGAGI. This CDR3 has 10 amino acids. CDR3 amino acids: CAILDGTQYF. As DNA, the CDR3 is TGTGCCATTCTAGACGGGACGCAGTATTTT.

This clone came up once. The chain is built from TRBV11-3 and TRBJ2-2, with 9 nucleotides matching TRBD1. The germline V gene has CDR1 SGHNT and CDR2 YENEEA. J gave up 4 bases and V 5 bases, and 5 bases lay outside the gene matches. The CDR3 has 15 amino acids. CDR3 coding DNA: TGTGCCAGCAGCCCGCAGGACAGGGGCACCGGGGAGCTGTTTTTT. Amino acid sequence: CASSPQDRGTGELFF.

CDR3: CASSKGLAGVPGELFF. CDR3 in DNA: TGTGCCAGCAGCAAGGGACTAGCGGGAGTTCCCGGGGAGCTGTTTTTT. The chain combines TRBV5-4 with TRBJ2-2, with 14 bases matching TRBD2. The CDR3 has 16 residues. From germline, CDR1 is SGHNT and CDR2 YYREEE (reference sequence). V lost 4 bases, J lost 6 bases, and 5 bases stayed unmatched.

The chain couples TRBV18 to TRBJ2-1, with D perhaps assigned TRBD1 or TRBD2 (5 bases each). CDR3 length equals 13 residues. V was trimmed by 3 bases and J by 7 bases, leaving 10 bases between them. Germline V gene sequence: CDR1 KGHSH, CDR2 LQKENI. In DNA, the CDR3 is TGTGCCAGCTCACCCGGGACGGATAATGAGCAGTTCTTC. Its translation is CASSPGTDNEQFF.

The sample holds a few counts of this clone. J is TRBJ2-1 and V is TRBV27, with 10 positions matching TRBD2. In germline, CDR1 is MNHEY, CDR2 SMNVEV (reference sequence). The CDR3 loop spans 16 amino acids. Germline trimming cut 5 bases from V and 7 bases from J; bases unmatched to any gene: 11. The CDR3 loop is CASSTSGKLLVNEQFF. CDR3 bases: TGTGCCAGCAGTACTAGCGGGAAGTTGTTGGTGAATGAGCAGTTCTTC.

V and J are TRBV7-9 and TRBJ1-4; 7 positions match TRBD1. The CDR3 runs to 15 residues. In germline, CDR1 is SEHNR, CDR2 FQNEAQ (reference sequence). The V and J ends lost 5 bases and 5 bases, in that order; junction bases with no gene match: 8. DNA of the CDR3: TGTGCCAGCAGCGCCTGGACAGGCGTAAATGAAAAACTGTTTTTT. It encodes CASSAWTGVNEKLFF.

CDR3 bases: TGTGCCAGCAGCCACAGGGGGCTTGGGAGGAACACTGAAGCTTTCTTT. Protein product: CASSHRGLGRNTEAFF. The rearrangement links TRBV2 to TRBJ1-1; 9 bases align to TRBD1. The CDR3 totals 16 residues. J gave up 1 base and V 6 bases, and 9 bases lay outside the gene matches. Germline values: CDR1 SNHLY, CDR2 FYNNEI.

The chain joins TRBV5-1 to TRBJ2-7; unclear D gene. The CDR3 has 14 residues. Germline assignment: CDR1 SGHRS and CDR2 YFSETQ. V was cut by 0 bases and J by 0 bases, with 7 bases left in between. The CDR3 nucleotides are TGCGCCAGCAGCTTGGAAGTCAGCTCCTACGAGCAGTACTTC. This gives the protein CASSLEVSSYEQYF.

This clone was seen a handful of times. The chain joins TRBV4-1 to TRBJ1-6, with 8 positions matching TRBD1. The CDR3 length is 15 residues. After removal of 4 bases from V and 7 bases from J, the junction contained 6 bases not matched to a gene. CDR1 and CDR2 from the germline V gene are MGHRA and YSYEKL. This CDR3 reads CASSLVRDRNSPLHF. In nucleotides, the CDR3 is TGCGCCAGCAGCCTGGTCCGGGACAGGAATTCACCCCTCCACTTT.

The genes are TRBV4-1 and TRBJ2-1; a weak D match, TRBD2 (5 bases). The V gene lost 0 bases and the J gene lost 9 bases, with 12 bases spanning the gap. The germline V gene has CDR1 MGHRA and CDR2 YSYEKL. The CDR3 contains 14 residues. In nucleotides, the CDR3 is TGCGCCAGCAGCCAAGAATCGGACTTGGGTGAGCAGTTCTTC. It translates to CASSQESDLGEQFF.